The next 28 T cell receptor beta chains were all read from a single sample in a study of T-cell reconstitution after alpha-beta-depleted transplantation in children. TCRbeta library construction was performed incorporating unique molecular identifiers. TCRdb analysed the PCR reads with MiXCR anew, one entry per CDR3 protein. Of approximately 350,000 distinct CDR3 sequences in the sample, less than 15% were seen once. The input for sequencing was PBMCs, taken from the stem cell graft. Receptor source: a human donor who donated a stem cell graft to a child with Fanconi anemia.

Ten or more counts support this clonotype. This chain connects TRBV9 to TRBJ2-5; D ambiguous. This CDR3 contains 15 residues. Germline V gene data show CDR1 as SGDLS and CDR2 as YYNGEE. V was cut by 3 bases and J by 2 bases, with 14 bases left in between. This CDR3 reads CASSAAGTGQETQYF. CDR3 coding DNA: TGTGCCAGCAGCGCGGCAGGTACTGGACAAGAGACCCAGTACTTC.

This clonotype was found a few times. The V gene is TRBV7-2, the J gene TRBJ1-2; D gene ambiguous. The V gene's germline CDR1 is SGHTA and CDR2 FQGNSA. There are 12 residues in the CDR3. The V end lost 5 bases, the J end lost 5 bases, and 9 bases lay between the germline ends. CDR3 DNA: TGTGCCAGCAGCCCCAAGTCGTATGGCTACACCTTC. Its protein product is CASSPKSYGYTF. Full variable domain (rest looked up from reference TRBV7-2 and TRBJ1-2): GAGVSQSPSNKVTEKGKDVELRCDPISGHTALYWYRQSLGQGLEFLIYFQGNSAPDKSGLPSDRFSAERTGGSVSTLTIQRTQQEDSAVYLCASSPKSYGYTFGSGTRLTVV.

This clonotype occurred a few times. CDR3 nucleotide sequence: TGTGCCAGCAGCCAAGATCAAGGGGATCAGCCCCAGCATTTT. This translates into CASSQDQGDQPQHF. The genes are TRBV4-2 and TRBJ1-5; the D gene is possibly TRBD1 (5 bases). Trimming stripped 0 bases from V and 5 bases from J, with 8 bases between. The CDR3 is made up of 14 amino acids. Germline V gives CDR1 LGHNA, CDR2 YNFKEQ.

This clonotype was observed a few times. This chain uses TRBV18 with TRBJ2-5, with 8 bases fitting TRBD1. This CDR3 region has 16 residues. Trimming took 6 bases from V and 3 from J; bases not matched to a gene: 12. CDR1 is KGHSH and CDR2 is LQKENI in the germline V gene. CDR3 protein: CASSKAGGLIEETQYF. In nucleotides, the CDR3 is TGTGCCAGCTCGAAGGCAGGGGGCTTGATAGAAGAGACCCAGTACTTC.

This clonotype has ten or more counts. J is TRBJ2-5 and V is TRBV10-3; no firm D call. Trimming removed 3 bases at V and 5 bases at J, with 10 bases between. This CDR3 spans 13 amino acids. The germline V gene has CDR1 ENHRY and CDR2 SYGVKD. CDR3 bases: TGTGCCATCAGTGACGGCAGGCCGGAGACCCAGTACTTC. It encodes CAISDGRPETQYF.

There are a few counts of this clonotype. The genes are TRBV12-5 and TRBJ2-1; D is possibly TRBD1 (6 bases). The CDR3 spans 16 residues. Deletions cut 1 base from V and 5 bases from J, with 15 bases between. Germline-derived CDR1 and CDR2 are LGHNT and FRNRAP. The CDR3 DNA follows: TGTGCTAGTGGTTTGGGTACAGGGCTGATAGACAATGAGCAGTTCTTC. This codes for CASGLGTGLIDNEQFF.

Ten or more counts support this clonotype. CDR3 sequence: CASSLEGHSTDTQYF. CDR3 coding DNA: TGCGCCAGCAGCTTGGAGGGCCACAGCACAGATACGCAGTATTTT. V and J are TRBV5-1 and TRBJ2-3; D ambiguous. The germline V gene has CDR1 SGHRS and CDR2 YFSETQ. The CDR3 length is 15 residues. The V end was cut by 0 bases, the J end by 0 bases, with 8 bases between.

This clonotype was observed many times. This chain connects TRBV5-1 to TRBJ2-7; D unclear. The CDR3 is made up of 14 amino acids. Germline CDR1 reads SGHRS; CDR2 reads YFSETQ. Trimming took off 1 base at V and 4 bases at J, with 12 bases between the two ends. Here the CDR3 reads CASSLMGNMYEQYF. The CDR3 nucleotides are TGCGCCAGCAGCTTGATGGGGAACATGTACGAGCAGTACTTC.

The chain joins TRBV20-1 to TRBJ2-3; TRBD2 matches at 8 bases. The CDR3 has 15 amino acids. J lost 2 bases, V lost 3 bases, and 7 bases had no gene match. Germline lookup yields CDR1 DFQATT and CDR2 SNEGSKA (reference sequence). CDR3 sequence: CSASSTSGYTDTQYF. The CDR3 DNA is TGCAGTGCTAGTTCTACTAGCGGATACACAGATACGCAGTATTTT.

The chain recombines TRBV20-1 with TRBJ1-1, with 11 bases identical to TRBD1. The CDR3 extends over 16 amino acids. Germline lookup yields CDR1 DFQATT and CDR2 SNEGSKA (reference sequence). V lost 3 bases to trimming and J lost 7 bases; unmatched junction nucleotides: 13. The CDR3 here is CSARDFGQGAAGEAFF. In DNA form, the CDR3 reads TGCAGTGCTAGGGACTTTGGACAGGGGGCTGCGGGTGAAGCTTTCTTT.

There are many counts of this clonotype. The chain is built from TRBV9 and TRBJ2-3; 7 bases line up with TRBD2. Germline assignment: CDR1 SGDLS and CDR2 YYNGEE. Germline trimming cut 0 bases from V and 1 base from J; bases unmatched to any gene: 5. The CDR3 is 16 amino acids. The CDR3 sequence: CASSVEVAGGTDTQYF. DNA for the CDR3: TGTGCCAGCAGCGTAGAAGTGGCGGGGGGCACAGATACGCAGTATTTT. Combining the CDR3 with reference TRBV9 and TRBJ2-3 gives the whole variable domain DSGVTQTPKHLITATGQRVTLRCSPRSGDLSVYWYQQSLDQGLQFLIQYYNGEERAKGNILERFSAQQFPDLHSELNLSSLELGDSALYFCASSVEVAGGTDTQYFGPGTRLTVL.

V and J are TRBV5-1 and TRBJ2-2; D unresolved. CDR3 size: 14 residues. V lost 6 bases and J lost 2, with 11 bases in between. The germline gives CDR1 SGHRS, CDR2 YFSETQ. The CDR3 DNA sequence: TGCGCCAGCAAGTCAAGTATAAACACCGGGGAGCTGTTTTTT. It codes for CASKSSINTGELFF.

The chain employs TRBV4-3 and TRBJ2-7; D is perhaps TRBD1 or TRBD2 (5 bases each). The germline gives CDR1 LGHNA, CDR2 YSLEER. This CDR3 spans 16 amino acids. With 0 bases removed from V and 0 bases from J, the gap between germline ends came to 12 bases. For the CDR3, the DNA is TGCGCCAGCAGCCAAGAGAAGGGGACCCCCTCCTACGAGCAGTACTTC. Its translation is CASSQEKGTPSYEQYF.

This clonotype was found many times. The chain uses TRBV12-3 or TRBV12-4 and TRBJ1-2; D remains ambiguous. This CDR3 has 13 residues. V lost 1 base to trimming and J lost 8 bases, with 11 bases between them. CDR3 in DNA: TGTGCCAGCAGTTTAGATCAGGCAAAAGGCTACACCTTC. This encodes CASSLDQAKGYTF.

This clonotype was detected a few times. This sequence joins TRBV7-9 and TRBJ1-1, with D hard to call. This CDR3 spans 13 amino acids. Germline V gene lookup returns CDR1 SEHNR and CDR2 FQNEAQ (reference sequence). Trimming pared 6 bases from V and 2 bases from J, leaving 10 bases between. The CDR3: CASRLQTNTEAFF. The CDR3 bases are TGTGCCAGCAGGCTCCAAACAAACACTGAAGCTTTCTTT.

The V and J genes are TRBV11-2 and TRBJ2-7; D call uncertain. Germline values: CDR1 SGHAT, CDR2 FQNNGV. V was trimmed by 1 base and J by 6 bases, leaving 10 bases between them. The CDR3 extends over 13 amino acids. The CDR3 here is CASSLVSPREQYF. The DNA of the CDR3 is TGTGCCAGCAGCTTAGTCTCTCCGCGCGAGCAGTACTTC.

This clonotype appeared a few times. The rearrangement uses TRBV7-2 and TRBJ2-3, with D possibly matching TRBD2 (5 bases). V gave up 3 bases and J gave up 9 bases, with 16 bases separating them. This CDR3 has 14 amino acids. Looked up from germline, CDR1 is SGHTA and CDR2 is FQGNSA. The CDR3 sequence is CASSLDRGVNTQYF. CDR3 bases: TGTGCCAGCAGCTTGGATCGGGGAGTCAACACGCAGTATTTT. Based on the CDR3 plus reference TRBV7-2 and TRBJ2-3, the full variable domain is GAGVSQSPSNKVTEKGKDVELRCDPISGHTALYWYRQSLGQGLEFLIYFQGNSAPDKSGLPSDRFSAERTGGSVSTLTIQRTQQEDSAVYLCASSLDRGVNTQYFGPGTRLTVL.

This clonotype was seen many times. The chain has TRBV5-6 and TRBJ2-2; D possibly corresponds to TRBD1 (6 bases). The CDR3 has 14 residues. Germline V gives CDR1 SGHDT, CDR2 YYEEEE. V was cut by 0 bases and J by 4 bases, with 7 bases left in between. The CDR3 nucleotides read TGTGCCAGCAGCTTGGACAGGGCCACCGGGGAGCTGTTTTTT. Encoded protein: CASSLDRATGELFF.

Many counts were recorded for this clonotype. The V call is TRBV6-6, the J call TRBJ1-6; no clear D gene. The CDR3 length is 13 residues. Trimming removed 4 bases from V and 9 bases from J, with 10 bases in between. The germline V gene has CDR1 MNHNY and CDR2 SVGAGI (reference sequence). CDR3: CASSSAGSSPLHF. In DNA form, the CDR3 reads TGTGCCAGCAGTTCGGCTGGTAGTTCACCCCTCCACTTT.

The chain recombines TRBV7-2 with TRBJ2-4; D gene unclear. V was pared by 5 bases and J by 4 bases, with 9 bases between. Germline loops: CDR1 SGHTA, CDR2 FQGNSA. This CDR3 contains 13 residues. CDR3 DNA: TGTGCCAGCAGCACCGGACGGAAAAACATTCAGTACTTC. As protein: CASSTGRKNIQYF.

This clonotype was recorded a few times. The J gene is TRBJ1-5, the V gene TRBV28; perhaps TRBD1 as D (5 bases). V lost 3 bases to trimming and J lost 5 bases, with 11 bases between them. The CDR3 is 14 residues long. The germline gives CDR1 MDHEN, CDR2 SYDVKM. CDR3 nucleotide sequence: TGTGCCAGCAGTTTCACCCAGGGCTATCAGCCCCAGCATTTT. Its protein product is CASSFTQGYQPQHF.

This clonotype was counted between two and nine times. The CDR3 is CASSRVRGTGELFF. In nucleotides, the CDR3 is TGTGCCAGCAGCCGAGTAAGGGGCACCGGGGAGCTGTTTTTT. The V and J genes are TRBV11-2 and TRBJ2-2; D may be TRBD1 (5 bases). The CDR3 is made up of 14 amino acids. Germline assignment: CDR1 SGHAT and CDR2 FQNNGV. The germline V and J ends were trimmed by 5 bases and 4 bases, with 11 bases remaining between them.

This clonotype was found many times. This sequence joins TRBV7-6 and TRBJ2-3; D is ambiguous. The CDR3 loop spans 12 amino acids. The germline gives CDR1 SGHVS, CDR2 FNYEAQ. Deletions cut 5 bases from V and 2 bases from J, with 5 bases between. The CDR3 sequence is CASSAFTDTQYF. The CDR3 nucleotides read TGTGCCAGCAGCGCTTTCACAGATACGCAGTATTTT.

The V gene is TRBV20-1, the J gene TRBJ2-3, with TRBD2 matching 14 bases. Losses at the gene ends were 4 bases for V and 6 bases for J; bases not matched to a gene: 6. This CDR3 has 15 amino acids. The germline V gene has CDR1 DFQATT and CDR2 SNEGSKA (reference sequence). CDR3 DNA: TGCAGTGCTAATAGACTAGCGGGGGGGCTGGATACGCAGTATTTT. Translating it yields CSANRLAGGLDTQYF.

The V and J genes are TRBV9 and TRBJ2-2; tentatively, D is TRBD1 (6 bases). The germline V and J ends were trimmed by 3 bases and 1 base, with 16 bases remaining between them. The CDR3 extends over 17 amino acids. CDR1 and CDR2 from the germline V gene are SGDLS and YYNGEE. CDR3 DNA: TGTGCCAGCAGCGGATCCTTAAGGGGGAGGAACACCGGGGAGCTGTTTTTT. It translates to CASSGSLRGRNTGELFF.

To note about this clonotype: A read error is possible here, since a much larger clone lies one base away. The chain recombines TRBV5-5 with TRBJ2-2; TRBD2 matches 7 bases. Unmatched junction bases numbered 12, after V lost 4 bases and J lost 9 bases. The CDR3 has 15 residues. Germline V CDR1 and CDR2: SGHKS, YYEKEE (reference sequence). The CDR3 sequence: CASSLDGGGTWELFF. The CDR3 coding sequence is TGTGCCAGCAGCCTGGATGGGGGAGGGACCTGGGAGCTGTTTTTT.

This chain connects TRBV11-2 to TRBJ1-1; D call uncertain. Germline lookup yields CDR1 SGHAT and CDR2 FQNNGV. Between the trimmed V and J ends, which lost 1 base and 6 bases, there was a span of 9 bases. There are 13 residues in the CDR3. The CDR3 DNA reads as TGTGCCAGCAGCTTAGGGGCCACCCCTGAAGCTTTCTTT. Translating gives CASSLGATPEAFF.

The rearrangement uses TRBV4-2 and TRBJ2-7, with D unresolved. Germline V gene data show CDR1 as LGHNA and CDR2 as YNFKEQ. Deletions cut 1 base from V and 2 bases from J, with 9 bases between. The CDR3 has 14 residues. As DNA, the CDR3 is TGTGCCAGCAGCCAAGTGCATACGACCTACGAGCAGTACGTC. Amino acids: CASSQVHTTYEQYV.